A single sample gave rise to the 26 T cell receptor beta chains below, sequenced in a study of blood T cell repertoires in COVID-19. The data were produced by immunoSEQ multiplex PCR, yet TCRdb's version contains in-frame clones alone and is incomplete. The table shows about 140,000 clones, with about four fifths occurring only once. The sample taken for sequencing was peripheral blood. Receptor source: a man between 25 and 39 years old with COVID-19, enrolled during active disease.

This clone was observed a single time. J is TRBJ1-3 and V is TRBV3-1 (or the pseudogene TRBV3-2), with a possible D match to TRBD1 (5 bases). CDR3 size: 15 residues. V was cut by 1 base and J by 0 bases, with 7 bases left in between. From germline, CDR1 is LGHDT and CDR2 YNNKEL (reference sequence). CDR3 region: CASSQGGYSGNTIYF. The CDR3, as DNA: TGTGCCAGCAGCCAAGGGGGCTACTCTGGAAACACCATATATTTT.

This clone was detected only once. The genes are TRBV5-5 and TRBJ1-2; TRBD1 might be the D (6 bases). With 5 bases removed from V and 4 bases from J, the gap between germline ends came to 18 bases. Germline V gene data show CDR1 as SGHKS and CDR2 as YYEKEE (reference sequence). The CDR3 is 15 amino acids. CDR3 coding DNA: TGTGCCAGCAGGGATACAGGACAGCGGGGCTATGGCTACACCTTC. It is translated as CASRDTGQRGYGYTF. Full variable domain (missing parts from reference TRBV5-5 and TRBJ1-2): DAGVTQSPTHLIKTRGQQVTLRCSPISGHKSVSWYQQVLGQGPQFIFQYYEKEERGRGNFPDRFSARQFPNYSSELNVNALLLGDSALYLCASRDTGQRGYGYTFGSGTRLTVV.

V is TRBV9 and J is TRBJ1-1, with unresolved D. V lost 3 bases to trimming and J lost 1 base, with 10 bases between them. The CDR3 covers 14 residues. CDR1 is SGDLS and CDR2 is YYNGEE in the germline V gene. CDR3 in amino acids: CASSGLGENTEAFF. CDR3 bases: TGTGCCAGCAGCGGACTCGGAGAGAACACTGAAGCTTTCTTT.

This chain links TRBV6-4 with TRBJ2-5, with 12 nucleotides matching TRBD2. From germline, CDR1 is MRHNA and CDR2 SNTAGT. The CDR3 has 15 residues. V lost 8 bases, J lost 2 bases, and 6 bases stayed unmatched. The chain's CDR3 is CASPGLAGQQETQYF. The CDR3 DNA sequence: TGTGCCAGCCCTGGACTAGCGGGACAGCAAGAGACCCAGTACTTC.

The V call is TRBV14, the J call TRBJ1-2, with TRBD1 matching over 7 bases. Germline V gives CDR1 SGHDN, CDR2 FVKESK. The CDR3 loop spans 15 amino acids. With 3 bases clipped from V and 2 bases from J, the junction kept 6 bases outside the gene matches. This CDR3 reads CASSHPTGPNYGYTF. The CDR3 DNA sequence: TGTGCCAGCAGCCACCCGACAGGGCCCAACTATGGCTACACCTTC.

The chain recombines TRBV2 with TRBJ1-1; 7 bases are shared with TRBD1. V was clipped by 4 bases and J by 0 bases; unmatched bases: 5. The CDR3 is 15 amino acids. Germline lookup yields CDR1 SNHLY and CDR2 FYNNEI. This CDR3 is CASSVRGLVNTEAFF. CDR3 coding DNA: TGTGCCAGCAGTGTAAGGGGGCTCGTGAACACTGAAGCTTTCTTT. Together with reference TRBV2 and TRBJ1-1, the CDR3 gives the full variable domain: EPEVTQTPSHQVTQMGQEVILRCVPISNHLYFYWYRQILGQKVEFLVSFYNNEISEKSEIFDDQFSVERPDGSNFTLKIRSTKLEDSAMYFCASSVRGLVNTEAFFGQGTRLTVV.

This clone occurred many times. CDR3 bases: TGTGCCACCAGCAGGATACAGGGGGCTGGCACAGATACGCAGTATTTT. It specifies CATSRIQGAGTDTQYF. The chain has TRBV15 and TRBJ2-3; TRBD1 aligns across 9 bases. Unmatched junction bases numbered 5, after V lost 3 bases and J lost 1 base. The CDR3 is 16 amino acids. In germline, CDR1 is LNHNV, CDR2 YYDKDF (reference sequence).

J is TRBJ2-3 and V is TRBV4-1; 10 bases line up with TRBD2. V was pared by 0 bases and J by 2 bases, with 5 bases of the junction left unmatched. Germline V gene lookup returns CDR1 MGHRA and CDR2 YSYEKL. The CDR3 is 17 residues long. CDR3 residues: CASSQDRTSGITDTQYF. As DNA, the CDR3 is TGCGCCAGCAGCCAAGATCGTACTAGCGGGATCACAGATACGCAGTATTTT.

This sequence joins TRBV7-9 and TRBJ2-5; 10 nucleotides line up with TRBD2. Germline CDR1 and CDR2: SEHNR and FQNEAQ (reference sequence). The CDR3 is 15 amino acids. V shed 8 bases, J shed 5 bases, and the junction held 11 bases outside the gene matches. DNA of the CDR3: TGTGCCAGCGGACCGACCGGGACTAGCGACGAGACCCAGTACTTC. Residues: CASGPTGTSDETQYF. Full variable domain (outside the CDR3, taken from reference TRBV7-9 and TRBJ2-5): DTGVSQNPRHKITKRGQNVTFRCDPISEHNRLYWYRQTLGQGPEFLTYFQNEAQLEKSRLLSDRFSAERPKGSFSTLEIQRTEQGDSAMYLCASGPTGTSDETQYFGPGTRLLVL.

V and J are TRBV9 and TRBJ2-2; no firm D call. CDR3 size: 14 residues. CDR1 SGDLS and CDR2 YYNGEE come from the germline V gene. Between the trimmed V and J ends, which lost 1 base and 3 bases, there was a span of 7 bases. CDR3 sequence: CASSVFSDTGELFF. CDR3 coding DNA: TGTGCCAGCAGCGTATTTTCGGACACCGGGGAGCTGTTTTTT.

The rearrangement joins TRBV2 to TRBJ2-7; 11 bases line up with TRBD2. The V and J ends lost 5 bases and 6 bases, in that order; junction bases with no gene match: 9. There are 15 residues in the CDR3. Germline assignment: CDR1 SNHLY and CDR2 FYNNEI. The CDR3 here is CASSSGTSGLAEQYF. The CDR3 DNA reads TGTGCCAGCAGTTCCGGGACTAGCGGCCTTGCCGAGCAGTACTTC.

The chain carries TRBV30 and TRBJ2-1; TRBD2 agrees at 11 bases. In germline, CDR1 is GTSNPN, CDR2 SVGIG (reference sequence). V shed 5 bases, J shed 5 bases, and the junction held 14 bases outside the gene matches. The CDR3 is 17 residues long. Written as DNA, the CDR3 is TGTGCCTGGTCCGGGACTAGCGGCACCAAGATCGACAATGAGCAGTTCTTC. It is translated as CAWSGTSGTKIDNEQFF.

J is TRBJ2-6 and V is TRBV6-2 or TRBV6-3, with 9 positions matching TRBD1. The CDR3 runs to 18 residues. Per germline, CDR1 MNHEY and CDR2 SVGEGT. V was pared by 3 bases and J by 4 bases, with 10 bases of the junction left unmatched. Here the CDR3 reads CASSYSRDRDAGANVLTF. CDR3 DNA sequence: TGTGCCAGCAGTTATTCAAGGGACAGGGATGCCGGGGCCAACGTCCTGACTTTC.

The V call is TRBV4-2, the J call TRBJ2-1; possibly TRBD1 for D (6 bases). V lost 3 bases, J lost 8 bases, and 17 bases lay in between. The CDR3 spans 15 residues. Germline loops: CDR1 LGHNA, CDR2 YNFKEQ. DNA for the CDR3: TGTGCCAGCAGCCAGGCAGGGGCTACCGTCGATGAGCAGTTCTTC. It yields the protein CASSQAGATVDEQFF.

V gene TRBV7-9 combines with J gene TRBJ1-1; D remains unclear. Germline CDR1 and CDR2: SEHNR and FQNEAQ (reference sequence). V was shortened by 1 base and J by 0 bases, with 6 bases between the two germline ends. The CDR3 runs 14 residues. CDR3 sequence: CASSLERVNTEAFF. The CDR3 DNA is TGTGCCAGCAGCTTAGAGAGGGTGAACACTGAAGCTTTCTTT.

The V and J genes are TRBV30 and TRBJ1-4; tentative D call: TRBD1 (5 bases). The CDR3 length is 11 residues. V lost 1 base to trimming and J lost 13 bases, with 10 bases between them. Germline CDR1 GTSNPN, CDR2 SVGIG (reference sequence). The CDR3 nucleotides are TGTGCCTGGAGTGGGGGGGATCGACTGTTTTTT. Translated, it gives CAWSGGDRLFF.

CDR3 in amino acids: CASSLGPGTTYEQYF. CDR3 DNA sequence: TGTGCCAGCAGCTTGGGCCCCGGGACTACCTACGAGCAGTACTTC. The gene calls are TRBV5-5 and TRBJ2-7, with 7 positions matching TRBD2. Germline assignment: CDR1 SGHKS and CDR2 YYEKEE (reference sequence). Trimming took 0 bases from V and 2 from J; bases not matched to a gene: 5. The CDR3 runs to 15 residues.

This chain connects TRBV9 to TRBJ2-7; D might be TRBD2 (6 bases). V lost 0 bases to trimming and J lost 2 bases, with 15 bases between them. The CDR3 has 16 amino acids. Germline V gene data show CDR1 as SGDLS and CDR2 as YYNGEE. CDR3 in DNA: TGTGCCAGCAGCGTAGGGAGCCGGGACTCCACCTACGAGCAGTACTTC. Its translation is CASSVGSRDSTYEQYF.

The chain joins TRBV6-6 to TRBJ2-7; D is unclear. Germline V gene sequence: CDR1 MNHNY, CDR2 SVGAGI (reference sequence). V dropped 4 bases and J dropped 3 bases, with 13 bases sitting between them. The CDR3 covers 14 residues. The CDR3 loop is CASSLPATGYEQYF. The CDR3 nucleotides read TGTGCCAGCAGTTTACCTGCGACGGGCTACGAGCAGTACTTC.

This chain links TRBV7-2 with TRBJ1-1; D remains ambiguous. The CDR3 is made up of 12 amino acids. The germline gives CDR1 SGHTA, CDR2 FQGNSA. Deletions cut 5 bases from V and 5 bases from J, with 9 bases between. The DNA of the CDR3 is TGTGCCAGCAGCCGTGTACGGACTGAAGCTTTCTTT. Its translation: CASSRVRTEAFF.

The V and J genes are TRBV28 and TRBJ2-3; 8 nucleotides match TRBD2. Germline V gene sequence: CDR1 MDHEN, CDR2 SYDVKM. This CDR3 has 16 amino acids. With 5 bases clipped from V and 9 bases from J, the junction kept 16 bases outside the gene matches. The CDR3 DNA reads TGTGCCAGCAGTAAAGCGGGAGCGGTGACCTCGCCGACGCAGTATTTT. As protein: CASSKAGAVTSPTQYF.

The chain employs TRBV27 and TRBJ2-1, with 7 nucleotides matching TRBD1. V shed 5 bases, J shed 12 bases, and the junction held 10 bases outside the gene matches. The germline gives CDR1 MNHEY, CDR2 SMNVEV (reference sequence). The CDR3 loop spans 13 amino acids. The CDR3 reads CASSIEGARAQFF. The CDR3 nucleotides are TGTGCCAGCAGTATCGAGGGGGCCAGGGCGCAGTTCTTC.

The gene calls are TRBV30 and TRBJ1-4; maybe TRBD1 (5 bases). Per the germline V gene, CDR1 is GTSNPN and CDR2 is SVGIG (reference sequence). V was cut by 5 bases and J by 0 bases, with 13 bases left in between. CDR3 length equals 15 residues. The CDR3 DNA reads TGTGCCTGGGCAGGTGGGACTGCAACTAATGAAAAACTGTTTTTT. Encoded protein: CAWAGGTATNEKLFF.

The chain recombines TRBV18 with TRBJ2-2; perhaps TRBD1 as D (5 bases). Germline V gene sequence: CDR1 KGHSH, CDR2 LQKENI. With 6 bases removed from V and 5 bases from J, the gap between germline ends came to 16 bases. CDR3 length equals 15 residues. The CDR3 DNA sequence: TGTGCCAGCTCTCCTCTGAGGACAACAACCGGGGAGCTGTTTTTT. This translates into CASSPLRTTTGELFF.

DNA of the CDR3: TGTGCCAGCAGTTTAAGGGCTAGCGGGACCCAGTACTTC. Its protein product is CASSLRASGTQYF. The chain carries TRBV28 and TRBJ2-5, with 7 bases fitting TRBD2. Trimming cost V 2 bases and J 7 bases; bases outside gene matches: 4. The CDR3 is 13 amino acids. Germline V gene sequence: CDR1 MDHEN, CDR2 SYDVKM. Full variable domain (outside the CDR3, taken from reference TRBV28 and TRBJ2-5): DVKVTQSSRYLVKRTGEKVFLECVQDMDHENMFWYRQDPGLGLRLIYFSYDVKMKEKGDIPEGYSVSREKKERFSLILESASTNQTSMYLCASSLRASGTQYFGPGTRLLVL.

This chain joins TRBV6-6 and TRBJ1-2, with D possibly being TRBD1 (6 bases). This CDR3 is 14 amino acids long. Germline CDR1 and CDR2: MNHNY and SVGAGI (reference sequence). Trimming took 7 bases from V and 4 from J, leaving 16 bases between them. The CDR3 nucleotides are TGTGCCAGCATCCCCCAGGGGATTCGCTATGGCTACACCTTC. Amino acid sequence: CASIPQGIRYGYTF.